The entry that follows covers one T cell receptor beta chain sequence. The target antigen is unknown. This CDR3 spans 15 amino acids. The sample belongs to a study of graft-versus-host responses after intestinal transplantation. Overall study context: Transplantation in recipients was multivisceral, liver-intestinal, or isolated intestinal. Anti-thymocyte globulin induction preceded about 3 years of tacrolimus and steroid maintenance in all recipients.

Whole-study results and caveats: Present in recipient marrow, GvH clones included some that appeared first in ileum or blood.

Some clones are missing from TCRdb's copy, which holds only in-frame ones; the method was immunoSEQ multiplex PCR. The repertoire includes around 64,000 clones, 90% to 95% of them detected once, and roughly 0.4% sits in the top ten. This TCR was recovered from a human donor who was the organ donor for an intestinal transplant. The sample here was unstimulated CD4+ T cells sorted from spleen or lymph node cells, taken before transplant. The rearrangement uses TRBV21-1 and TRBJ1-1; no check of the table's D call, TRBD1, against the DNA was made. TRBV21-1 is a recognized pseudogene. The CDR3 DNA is TGTGCCAGCAGCTCGGGGCGTACAGGGTATCCTGAAGCTTTCTTT. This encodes CASSSGRTGYPEAFF.